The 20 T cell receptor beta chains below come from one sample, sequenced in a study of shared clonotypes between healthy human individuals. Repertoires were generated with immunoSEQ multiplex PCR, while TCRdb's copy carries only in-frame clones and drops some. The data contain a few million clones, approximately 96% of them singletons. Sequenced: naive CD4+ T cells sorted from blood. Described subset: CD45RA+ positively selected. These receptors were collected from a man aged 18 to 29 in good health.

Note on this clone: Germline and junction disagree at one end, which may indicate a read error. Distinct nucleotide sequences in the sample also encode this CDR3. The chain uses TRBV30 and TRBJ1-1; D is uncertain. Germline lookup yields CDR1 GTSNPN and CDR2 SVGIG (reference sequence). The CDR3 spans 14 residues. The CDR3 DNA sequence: TGTGCTTGGAGTCCGGACCCTCTCAACACTGAAGCTTTCTTT. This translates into CAWSPDPLNTEAFF.

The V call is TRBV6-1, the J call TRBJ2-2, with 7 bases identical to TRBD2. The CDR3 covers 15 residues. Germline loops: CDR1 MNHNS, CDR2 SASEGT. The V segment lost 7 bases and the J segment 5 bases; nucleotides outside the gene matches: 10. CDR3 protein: CASNLYGRTTGELFF. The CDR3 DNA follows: TGTGCCAGCAACCTTTACGGGAGGACGACCGGGGAGCTGTTTTTT.

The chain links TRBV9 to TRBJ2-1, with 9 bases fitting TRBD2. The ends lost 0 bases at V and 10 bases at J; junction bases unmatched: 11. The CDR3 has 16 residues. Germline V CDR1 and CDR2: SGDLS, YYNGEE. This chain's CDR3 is CASSVAAGGPNEEQFF. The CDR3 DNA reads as TGTGCCAGCAGCGTAGCTGCGGGAGGGCCAAATGAGGAGCAGTTCTTC.

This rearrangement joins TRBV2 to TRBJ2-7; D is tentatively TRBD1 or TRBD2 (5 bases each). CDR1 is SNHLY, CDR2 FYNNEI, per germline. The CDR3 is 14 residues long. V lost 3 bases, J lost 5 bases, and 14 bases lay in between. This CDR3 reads CASSESPGTNEQYF. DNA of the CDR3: TGTGCCAGCAGTGAGTCACCAGGGACCAACGAGCAGTACTTC.

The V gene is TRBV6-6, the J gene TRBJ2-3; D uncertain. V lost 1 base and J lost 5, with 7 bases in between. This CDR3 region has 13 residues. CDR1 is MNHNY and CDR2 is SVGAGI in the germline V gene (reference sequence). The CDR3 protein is CASSYFLGDTQYF. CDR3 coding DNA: TGTGCCAGCAGTTACTTCCTGGGAGATACGCAGTATTTT.

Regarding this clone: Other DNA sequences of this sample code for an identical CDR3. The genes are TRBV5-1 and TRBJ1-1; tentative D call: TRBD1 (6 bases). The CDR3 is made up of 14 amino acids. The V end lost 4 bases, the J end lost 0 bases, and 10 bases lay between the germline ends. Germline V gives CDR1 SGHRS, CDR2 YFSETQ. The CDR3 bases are TGCGCCAGCAGCACACAGGGTATGAACACTGAAGCTTTCTTT. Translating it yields CASSTQGMNTEAFF.

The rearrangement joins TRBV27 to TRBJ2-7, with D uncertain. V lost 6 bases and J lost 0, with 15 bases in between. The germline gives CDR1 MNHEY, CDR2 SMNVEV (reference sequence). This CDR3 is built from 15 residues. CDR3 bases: TGTGCCAGCAGCCCTTCCCGCAGGCCCTCCTACGAGCAGTACTTC. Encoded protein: CASSPSRRPSYEQYF.

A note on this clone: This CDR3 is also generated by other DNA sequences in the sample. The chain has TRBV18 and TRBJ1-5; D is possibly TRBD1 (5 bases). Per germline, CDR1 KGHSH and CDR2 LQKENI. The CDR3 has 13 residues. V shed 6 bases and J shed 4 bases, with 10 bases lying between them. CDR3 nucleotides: TGTGCCAGCTCCCCAGGGTTGAATCAGCCCCAGCATTTT. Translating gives CASSPGLNQPQHF.

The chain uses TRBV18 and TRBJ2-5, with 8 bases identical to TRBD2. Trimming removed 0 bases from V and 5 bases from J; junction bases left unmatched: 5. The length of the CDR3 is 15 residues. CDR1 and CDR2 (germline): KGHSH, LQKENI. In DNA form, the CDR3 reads TGTGCCAGCTCACCACCTAGCGGGGCGAGTGAGACCCAGTACTTC. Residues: CASSPPSGASETQYF. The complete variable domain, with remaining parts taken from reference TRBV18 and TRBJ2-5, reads NAGVMQNPRHLVRRRGQEARLRCSPMKGHSHVYWYRQLPEEGLKFMVYLQKENIIDESGMPKERFSAEFPKEGPSILRIQQVVRGDSAAYFCASSPPSGASETQYFGPGTRLLVL.

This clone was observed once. The CDR3 sequence: CASHEGSYEQYF. CDR3 in DNA: TGTGCCAGTCACGAGGGTTCCTACGAGCAGTACTTC. The V call is TRBV2, the J call TRBJ2-7, with D maybe TRBD2 (5 bases). CDR3 length: 12 amino acids. From germline, CDR1 is SNHLY and CDR2 FYNNEI. The V gene lost 9 bases and the J gene lost 1 base, with 10 bases spanning the gap.

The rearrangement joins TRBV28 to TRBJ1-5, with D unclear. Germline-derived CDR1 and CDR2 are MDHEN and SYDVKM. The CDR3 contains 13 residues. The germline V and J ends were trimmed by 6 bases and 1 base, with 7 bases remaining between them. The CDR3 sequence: CASSRSSNQPQHF. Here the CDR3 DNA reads TGTGCCAGCAGCCGGAGCAGCAATCAGCCCCAGCATTTT. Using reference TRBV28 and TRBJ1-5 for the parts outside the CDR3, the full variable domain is DVKVTQSSRYLVKRTGEKVFLECVQDMDHENMFWYRQDPGLGLRLIYFSYDVKMKEKGDIPEGYSVSREKKERFSLILESASTNQTSMYLCASSRSSNQPQHFGDGTRLSIL.

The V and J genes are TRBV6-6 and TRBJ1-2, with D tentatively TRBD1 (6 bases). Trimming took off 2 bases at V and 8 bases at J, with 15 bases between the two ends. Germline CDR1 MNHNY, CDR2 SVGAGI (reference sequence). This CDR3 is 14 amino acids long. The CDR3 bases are TGTGCCAGCAGTTACAATAGGGGGTTCTGGGGCTACACCTTC. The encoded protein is CASSYNRGFWGYTF.

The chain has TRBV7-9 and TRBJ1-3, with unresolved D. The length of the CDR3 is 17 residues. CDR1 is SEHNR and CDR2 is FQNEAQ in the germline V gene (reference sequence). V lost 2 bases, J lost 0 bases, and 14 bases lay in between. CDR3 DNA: TGTGCCAGCAGCTTAACGTCTTTGGCAGCCTCTGGAAACACCATATATTTT. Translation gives CASSLTSLAASGNTIYF.

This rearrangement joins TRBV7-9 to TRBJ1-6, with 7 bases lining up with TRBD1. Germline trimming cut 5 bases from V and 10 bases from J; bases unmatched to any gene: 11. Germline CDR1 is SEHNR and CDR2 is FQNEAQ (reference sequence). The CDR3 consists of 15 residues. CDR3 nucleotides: TGTGCCAGCAGCGCAAGACAGGGATCCAACTCACCCCTCCACTTT. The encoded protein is CASSARQGSNSPLHF.

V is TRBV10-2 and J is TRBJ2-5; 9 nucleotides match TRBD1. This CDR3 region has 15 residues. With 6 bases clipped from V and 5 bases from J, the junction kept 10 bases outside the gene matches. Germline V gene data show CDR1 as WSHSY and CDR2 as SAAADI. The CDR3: CASRPRQGVYETQYF. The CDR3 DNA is TGCGCCAGCAGACCCAGACAGGGGGTTTATGAGACCCAGTACTTC.

CDR3 residues: CASSLLAGGGYEQYF. CDR3 in DNA: TGTGCCAGCAGCTTATTAGCGGGAGGAGGCTACGAGCAGTACTTC. J is TRBJ2-7 and V is TRBV7-2; 10 bases are a match to TRBD2. Germline CDR1 reads SGHTA; CDR2 reads FQGNSA. The V and J ends lost 2 bases and 3 bases, in that order; junction bases with no gene match: 4. The CDR3 is made up of 15 amino acids.

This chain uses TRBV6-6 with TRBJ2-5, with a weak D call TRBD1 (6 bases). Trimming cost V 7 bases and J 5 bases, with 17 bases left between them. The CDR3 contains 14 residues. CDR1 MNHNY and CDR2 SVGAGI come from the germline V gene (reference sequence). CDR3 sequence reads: CASTLYRDGETQYF. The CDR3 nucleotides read TGTGCCAGCACCCTTTACAGGGATGGTGAGACCCAGTACTTC.

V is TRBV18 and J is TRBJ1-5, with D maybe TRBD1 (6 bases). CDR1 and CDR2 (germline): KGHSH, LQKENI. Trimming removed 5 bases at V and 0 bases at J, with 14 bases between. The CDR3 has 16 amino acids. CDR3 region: CASSSQGPGSNQPQHF. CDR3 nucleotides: TGTGCCAGCTCATCCCAGGGGCCAGGTAGCAATCAGCCCCAGCATTTT.

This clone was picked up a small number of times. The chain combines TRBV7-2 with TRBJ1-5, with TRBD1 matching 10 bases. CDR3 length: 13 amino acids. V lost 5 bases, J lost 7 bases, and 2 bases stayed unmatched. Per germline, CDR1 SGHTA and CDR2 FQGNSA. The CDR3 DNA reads TGTGCCAGCAGCGACAGGGGGCAACAGCCCCAGCATTTT. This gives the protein CASSDRGQQPQHF.

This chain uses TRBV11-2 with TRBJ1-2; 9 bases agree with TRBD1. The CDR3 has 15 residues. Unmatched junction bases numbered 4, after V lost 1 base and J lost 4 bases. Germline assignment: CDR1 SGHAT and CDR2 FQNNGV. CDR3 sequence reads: CASSLGQGVGYGYTF. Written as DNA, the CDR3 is TGTGCCAGCAGCTTAGGACAGGGGGTTGGCTATGGCTACACCTTC.